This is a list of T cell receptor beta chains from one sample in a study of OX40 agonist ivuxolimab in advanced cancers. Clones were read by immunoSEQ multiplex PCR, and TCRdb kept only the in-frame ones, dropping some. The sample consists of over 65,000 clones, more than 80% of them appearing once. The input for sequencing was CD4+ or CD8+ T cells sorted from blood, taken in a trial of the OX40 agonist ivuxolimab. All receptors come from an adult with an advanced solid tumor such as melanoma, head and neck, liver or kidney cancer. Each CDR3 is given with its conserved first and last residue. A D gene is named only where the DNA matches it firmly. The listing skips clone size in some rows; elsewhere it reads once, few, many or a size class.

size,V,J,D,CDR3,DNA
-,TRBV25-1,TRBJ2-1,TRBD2,CASSPSGSTGGEQFF,TGTGCCAGCAGCCCTAGCGGGAGTACCGGAGGTGAGCAGTTCTTC
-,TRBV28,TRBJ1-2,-,CASRPGWGYGYTF,TGTGCCAGCAGGCCGGGATGGGGCTATGGCTACACCTTC
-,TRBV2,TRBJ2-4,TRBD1,CASSEGSGGQRNIQYF,TGTGCCAGCAGTGAAGGGTCAGGGGGCCAGCGAAACATTCAGTACTTC
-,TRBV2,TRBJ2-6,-,CASRGSSSPGANVLTF,TGTGCCAGCAGGGGAAGTAGCTCGCCTGGGGCCAACGTCCTGACTTTC
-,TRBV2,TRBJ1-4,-,CASMGQGLRVEKLFF,TGTGCCAGCATGGGGCAGGGATTGAGGGTCGAAAAACTGTTTTTT
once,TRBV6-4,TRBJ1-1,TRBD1,CASSPQGATEAFF,TGTGCCAGCAGCCCACAGGGGGCTACTGAAGCTTTCTTT
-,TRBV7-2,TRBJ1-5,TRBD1,CASSLQGYQPQHF,TGTGCCAGCAGCCTACAGGGGTATCAGCCCCAGCATTTT
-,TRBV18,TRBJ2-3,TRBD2,CASSRGTSGSRDTQYF,TGTGCCAGCTCACGTGGGACTAGCGGGTCTCGAGATACGCAGTATTTT
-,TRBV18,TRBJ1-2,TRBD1,CASSSDRVDLYGYTF,TGTGCCAGCTCATCCGACAGGGTCGACCTCTATGGCTACACCTTC
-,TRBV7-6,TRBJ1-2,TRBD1,CASSLQGTGGYTF,TGTGCCAGCAGCCTCCAGGGGACAGGGGGCTACACCTTC
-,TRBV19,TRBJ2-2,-,CASSIAGQKYTGELFF,TGTGCCAGTAGTATAGCAGGGCAGAAGTACACCGGGGAGCTGTTTTTT
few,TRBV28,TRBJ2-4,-,CASSPLPGRRHIQYF,TGTGCCAGTTCCCCTCTACCGGGGAGGAGGCACATTCAGTACTTC
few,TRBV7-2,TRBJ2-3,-,CASTLAGDTQYF,TGTGCCAGCACCTTGGCGGGGGATACGCAGTATTTT
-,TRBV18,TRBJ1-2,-,CASSPGTDEAGYTF,TGTGCCAGCTCACCAGGGACGGACGAAGCTGGCTACACCTTC
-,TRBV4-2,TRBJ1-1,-,CASSQDYRQEAVF,TGTGCCAGCAGCCAAGATTATAGGCAGGAAGCTGTCTTT
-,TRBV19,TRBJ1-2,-,CASSIVRAYGYTF,TGTGCCAGTAGTATAGTTCGTGCGTATGGCTACACCTTC
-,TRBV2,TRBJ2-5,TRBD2,CASREGLARETQYF,TGTGCCAGCAGAGAGGGACTAGCTAGAGAGACCCAGTACTTC
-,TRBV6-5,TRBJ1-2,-,CASGKVATNYGYTF,TGTGCCAGCGGGAAAGTGGCCACTAACTATGGCTACACCTTC
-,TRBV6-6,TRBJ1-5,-,CASSYSSGASNQPQHF,TGTGCCAGCAGTTACTCTTCGGGGGCTAGCAATCAGCCCCAGCATTTT
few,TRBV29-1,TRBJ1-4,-,CSVEYGKLGKLFF,TGCAGCGTTGAATATGGCAAACTGGGAAAACTGTTTTTT
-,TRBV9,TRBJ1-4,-,CASSVGPGKEKLFF,TGTGCCAGCAGCGTAGGTCCGGGGAAAGAAAAACTGTTTTTT
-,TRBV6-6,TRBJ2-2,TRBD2,CAISSGDATGELFF,TGTGCCATCTCTAGCGGAGACGCCACCGGGGAGCTGTTTTTT
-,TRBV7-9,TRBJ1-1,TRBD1,CASSLDRVNTEAFF,TGTGCCAGCAGCTTGGACAGGGTGAACACTGAAGCTTTCTTT
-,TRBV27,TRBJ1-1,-,CASSRRGAEAFF,TGTGCCAGCAGTCGAAGGGGGGCGGAAGCTTTCTTT
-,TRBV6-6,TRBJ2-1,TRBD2,CASSYKMAGGDNEQFF,TGTGCCAGCAGTTACAAGATGGCGGGGGGGGACAATGAGCAGTTCTTC
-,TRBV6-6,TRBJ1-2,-,CASSYHRLDGYTF,TGTGCCAGCAGTTACCACCGGCTTGATGGCTACACCTTC
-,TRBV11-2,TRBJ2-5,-,CASSFLGKTQYF,TGTGCCAGCAGCTTCCTTGGGAAGACCCAGTACTTC
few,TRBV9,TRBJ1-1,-,CASSARTEAFF,TGTGCCAGCAGCGCCCGCACTGAAGCTTTCTTT
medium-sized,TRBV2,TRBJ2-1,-,CASTRGSSYNEQFF,TGTGCCAGCACCCGGGGGAGCTCCTACAATGAGCAGTTCTTC
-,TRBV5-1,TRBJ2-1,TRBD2,CASSPLAGLYNEQFF,TGCGCCAGCAGTCCTCTAGCGGGCCTCTACAATGAGCAGTTCTTC
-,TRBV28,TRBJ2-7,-,CASSFLEPSYEQYF,TGTGCCAGCAGTTTTTTAGAGCCCTCCTACGAGCAGTACTTC
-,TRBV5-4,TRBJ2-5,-,CASSSRALETQYF,TGTGCCAGCAGCTCGAGGGCTCTGGAGACCCAGTACTTC
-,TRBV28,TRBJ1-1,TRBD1,CASSRGLRAFF,TGTGCCAGCTCGAGGGGGCTGAGGGCTTTCTTT
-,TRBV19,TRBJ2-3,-,CASSTDRADTQYF,TGTGCCAGTAGTACAGACCGGGCAGATACGCAGTATTTT
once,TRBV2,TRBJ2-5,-,CASGIQETQYF,TGTGCCAGCGGGATCCAAGAGACCCAGTACTTC
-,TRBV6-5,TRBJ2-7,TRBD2,CASRPTSGSYEQYF,TGTGCCAGCAGGCCGACTAGCGGGAGCTACGAGCAGTACTTC
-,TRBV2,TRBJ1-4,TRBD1,CASRQGGEKLFF,TGTGCCAGCAGGCAGGGGGGTGAAAAACTGTTTTTT
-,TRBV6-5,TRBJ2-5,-,CASSYGQETQYF,TGTGCCAGCAGTTATGGGCAAGAGACCCAGTACTTC
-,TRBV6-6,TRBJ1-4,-,CASSWVGSASNEKLFF,TGTGCCAGCAGTTGGGTGGGGAGCGCGTCTAATGAAAAACTGTTTTTT
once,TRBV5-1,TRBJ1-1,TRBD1,CASSFTGQANTEAFF,TGCGCCAGCAGCTTTACGGGACAGGCGAACACTGAAGCTTTCTTT
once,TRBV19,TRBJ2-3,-,CASSQQTDTQYF,TGTGCCAGTAGTCAGCAGACAGATACGCAGTATTTT
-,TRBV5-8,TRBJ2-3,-,CASSPFTDTQYF,TGTGCCAGCAGCCCGTTCACAGATACGCAGTATTTT
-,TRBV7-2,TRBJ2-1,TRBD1,CASSPDRGGYNEQFF,TGTGCCAGCAGTCCCGACAGGGGTGGGTACAATGAGCAGTTCTTC
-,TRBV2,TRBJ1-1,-,CASSLGLDEAFF,TGTGCCAGCAGTTTAGGACTCGATGAAGCTTTCTTT
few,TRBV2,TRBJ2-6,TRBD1,CAGWTGKFSGANVLTF,TGTGCCGGATGGACAGGGAAATTCTCTGGGGCCAACGTCCTGACTTTC
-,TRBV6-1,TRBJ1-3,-,CASIYASGNTIYF,TGTGCCAGCATCTATGCCTCTGGAAACACCATATATTTT
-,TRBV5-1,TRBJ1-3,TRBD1,CASSPTRQGSGNTIYF,TGCGCCAGCAGCCCGACCCGACAGGGCTCTGGAAACACCATATATTTT